One sample yielded the 7 T cell receptor beta chains listed below, sequenced in a study of T cells after yellow fever vaccination. A single record per CDR3 protein comes from TCRdb applying MiXCR to the 5' RACE reads. The table records hundreds of thousands of distinct CDR3 sequences, more than 9% of them present only once. Sequences were derived from PBMCs, sampled on the day of the yellow fever booster vaccination. These receptors all stem from a man aged 25-45 years who received the YFV17D yellow fever vaccine.

This clonotype was counted a few times. This chain links TRBV27 with TRBJ2-1; TRBD1 or TRBD2 may be the D gene (5 bases each). Per germline, CDR1 MNHEY and CDR2 SMNVEV (reference sequence). Trimming stripped 7 bases from V and 12 bases from J, with 13 bases between. The CDR3 covers 11 residues. In nucleotides, the CDR3 is TGTGCCAGCAAATCTCCGGGACCGCAGTTCTTC. This translates into CASKSPGPQFF.

This chain uses TRBV20-1 with TRBJ1-5; no definite D call. Deletions cut 0 bases from V and 0 bases from J, with 21 bases between. The CDR3 length is 19 residues. Germline V gene sequence: CDR1 DFQATT, CDR2 SNEGSKA (reference sequence). CDR3 sequence: CSARDPRATRSYSNQPQHF. CDR3 DNA: TGCAGTGCTAGAGATCCTCGAGCTACCCGCTCCTATAGCAATCAGCCCCAGCATTTT.

This clonotype was seen a few times. The rearrangement links TRBV30 to TRBJ2-5; tentative D call: TRBD1 (7 bases). Germline loops: CDR1 GTSNPN, CDR2 SVGIG (reference sequence). The V and J ends lost 2 bases and 11 bases respectively, with 21 bases between them. This CDR3 has 14 residues. CDR3 DNA: TGTGCCTGGAGTTCGCGCGGGACAGCCGGGGGTCAGTACTTC. Amino acids: CAWSSRGTAGGQYF.

The chain joins TRBV6-5 to TRBJ1-5; weak D call: TRBD1 (5 bases). The V end was cut by 0 bases, the J end by 7 bases, with 16 bases between. The CDR3 consists of 16 residues. Germline V gene data show CDR1 as MNHEY and CDR2 as SVGAGI. The CDR3 coding sequence is TGTGCCAGCAGTTACTCGAGCGGGGGACGGGTGCAGCCCCAGCATTTT. Translated, it gives CASSYSSGGRVQPQHF.

The gene calls are TRBV4-3 and TRBJ2-7, with 7 bases fitting TRBD2. The V segment lost 0 bases and the J segment 3 bases; nucleotides outside the gene matches: 5. Germline V gene data show CDR1 as LGHNA and CDR2 as YSLEER. The CDR3 has 15 amino acids. The CDR3 is CASSQEGLADYEQYF. CDR3 DNA sequence: TGCGCCAGCAGCCAAGAAGGGCTAGCGGACTACGAGCAGTACTTC.

This clonotype was observed a few times. The chain combines TRBV12-3 or TRBV12-4 with TRBJ2-7; D is unclear. The CDR3 spans 12 residues. Trimming pared 3 bases from V and 5 bases from J, leaving 8 bases between. The CDR3 bases are TGTGCCAGCAGTTTGACTGCAAACGAGCAGTACTTC. Amino acids: CASSLTANEQYF.

This clonotype has just a few counts. The chain couples TRBV5-1 to TRBJ2-7; D tentatively fits TRBD1 or TRBD2 (5 bases each). Germline V gene lookup returns CDR1 SGHRS and CDR2 YFSETQ. This CDR3 spans 14 amino acids. V gave up 4 bases and J gave up 4 bases, with 15 bases separating them. The CDR3 nucleotides read TGCGCCAGCAGCGGCCGGGACGGACGGTACGAGCAGTACTTC. It encodes CASSGRDGRYEQYF. The full variable domain, rest sourced from reference TRBV5-1 and TRBJ2-7, is KAGVTQTPRYLIKTRGQQVTLSCSPISGHRSVSWYQQTPGQGLQFLFEYFSETQRNKGNFPGRFSGRQFSNSRSEMNVSTLELGDSALYLCASSGRDGRYEQYFGPGTRLTVT.